This TCR beta chain was sequenced in a study of blood T cell repertoires in COVID-19. Study context: PBMCs, B-cell-depleted T cells, or T cells were the source of the cDNA or gDNA that made up the material.

Original handling: Amplified reference gene primers provided the basis for estimating nucleated cell counts. Sequencing used immunoSEQ multiplex PCR; TCRdb keeps in-frame clones, though not all of them. V, J and clone size reflect that table, while D and trimming were determined from the DNA. The table records approximately 310,000 clones, 80% to 90% of them present only once. This clone was counted a single time. The CDR3 spans 14 residues. The J segment lost 7 bases and the V segment lost 9 bases, leaving 9 bases of the junction unmatched. Looked up from germline, CDR1 is MDHEN and CDR2 is SYDVKM. The sequencing sample was made of peripheral blood. The genes are TRBV28 and TRBJ1-6, with TRBD1 matching 7 bases. The TCR sequence derives from a woman in her 50s who had recovered from COVID-19. CDR3 sequence: CASHSGTENSPLHF. DNA for the CDR3: TGTGCCAGTCATTCCGGGACAGAGAATTCACCCCTCCACTTT.